A single sample gave rise to the 14 T cell receptor beta chains below, sequenced in a study of T cell repertoires in cytomegalovirus infection. One entry per CDR3 protein results from TCRdb running MiXCR on the reads. The sample records fewer than 550,000 distinct CDR3 sequences, approximately 26% being singletons. Sequenced material: PBMCs. Source of these receptors: a human donor in good health (CMV status not recorded). Some clones in this sample may be carry-over from other donors' samples.

This clonotype was seen many times. The chain recombines TRBV7-2 with TRBJ1-6; 7 bases match TRBD1. CDR1 and CDR2 from the germline V gene are SGHTA and FQGNSA. Unmatched junction bases numbered 9, after V lost 5 bases and J lost 5 bases. The CDR3 has 16 amino acids. The CDR3 DNA reads TGTGCCAGCAGCGTGACGGGACAGTCAAATAATTCACCCCTCCACTTT. It translates to CASSVTGQSNNSPLHF.

The rearrangement links TRBV19 to TRBJ1-2; D is undetermined. Trimming removed 3 bases at V and 0 bases at J, with 8 bases between. The length of the CDR3 is 14 residues. CDR1 and CDR2 (germline): LNHDA, SQIVND (reference sequence). In DNA form, the CDR3 reads TGTGCCAGTAGTATGGTCGCGTCTAACTATGGCTACACCTTC. It specifies CASSMVASNYGYTF.

The chain uses TRBV11-3 and TRBJ1-3; D gene uncertain. Germline lookup yields CDR1 SGHNT and CDR2 YENEEA. The CDR3 has 16 amino acids. V lost 5 bases, J lost 0 bases, and 14 bases lay in between. The CDR3 sequence is CASSPNQVSSGNTIYF. CDR3 bases: TGTGCCAGCAGCCCGAATCAGGTTTCCTCTGGAAACACCATATATTTT.

This clonotype was recorded at least ten times. This chain joins TRBV7-2 and TRBJ1-5; 10 bases agree with TRBD1. Germline V CDR1 and CDR2: SGHTA, FQGNSA. This CDR3 has 17 amino acids. V shed 1 base and J 4 bases; nucleotides not matched to a gene: 7. CDR3 bases: TGTGCCAGCAGCTTAGTTTCCGGGACAGGGGTTAATCAGCCCCAGCATTTT. Its translation: CASSLVSGTGVNQPQHF.

Worth noting for this clonotype: A read error may explain this, as a much larger clone is one base away. The V call is TRBV7-2, the J call TRBJ2-1; weak D call: TRBD1 (5 bases). Germline V gene lookup returns CDR1 SGHTA and CDR2 FQGNSA. CDR3 length equals 12 residues. The CDR3 loop is CASSFPGPEQLF. CDR3 DNA: TGTGCCAGCAGCTTCCCAGGGCCTGAGCAGCTCTTC.

In this sample, this clonotype turned up once. The gene calls are TRBV2 and TRBJ1-5; a possible D gene is TRBD1 (6 bases). The germline V gene encodes CDR1 SNHLY and CDR2 FYNNEI. CDR3 length: 13 amino acids. Trimming shortened V by 3 bases and J by 6 bases, and 9 bases separated the two germline ends. CDR3 loop: CASSDRGVQPQHF. For the CDR3, the DNA is TGTGCCAGCAGTGATAGGGGGGTTCAGCCCCAGCATTTT.

This clonotype came up many times. This sequence joins TRBV29-1 and TRBJ2-1; D not resolved. CDR1 is SQVTM, CDR2 ANQGSEA, per germline. The CDR3 spans 15 residues. V gave up 3 bases and J gave up 0 bases, with 12 bases separating them. CDR3 DNA: TGCAGCGTTGATGGGCAAACGAGCTCCTACAATGAGCAGTTCTTC. Its protein product is CSVDGQTSSYNEQFF.

This clonotype was found a few times. The chain is built from TRBV19 and TRBJ1-1; D remains ambiguous. The CDR3 is 13 amino acids. The germline CDR1 and CDR2 sequences are LNHDA and SQIVND (reference sequence). Trimming took 5 bases from V and 5 from J, leaving 12 bases between them. CDR3 amino acids: CASSFPAKTEAFF. For the CDR3, the DNA is TGTGCCAGTAGTTTCCCCGCGAAAACTGAAGCTTTCTTT.

The CDR3 nucleotides are TGTGCCAGCAGCAGACCCGGGACTAGCGGGAGTTGGCGGAAGGACGAGCAGTACTTC. Translated: CASSRPGTSGSWRKDEQYF. The rearrangement uses TRBV7-2 and TRBJ2-7, with 14 bases lining up with TRBD2. The length of the CDR3 is 19 residues. Germline CDR1 and CDR2: SGHTA and FQGNSA. Unmatched junction bases numbered 17, after V lost 5 bases and J lost 5 bases. The full variable domain, with the rest looked up from reference TRBV7-2 and TRBJ2-7, is GAGVSQSPSNKVTEKGKDVELRCDPISGHTALYWYRQSLGQGLEFLIYFQGNSAPDKSGLPSDRFSAERTGGSVSTLTIQRTQQEDSAVYLCASSRPGTSGSWRKDEQYFGPGTRLTVT.

The gene calls are TRBV6-2 or TRBV6-3 and TRBJ2-2, with TRBD2 identical over 10 bases. The CDR3 contains 18 residues. The V gene end was trimmed by 2 bases and the J gene end by 1 base; junction bases not matched to a gene: 7. Germline V gene sequence: CDR1 MNHEY, CDR2 SVGEGT. The CDR3 region is CASSYLLAGVVNTGELFF. CDR3 DNA sequence: TGTGCCAGCAGTTACCTCCTAGCGGGAGTGGTGAACACCGGGGAGCTGTTTTTT.

The chain links TRBV6-1 to TRBJ1-1; 8 bases are shared with TRBD1. The length of the CDR3 is 12 residues. CDR1 is MNHNS and CDR2 is SASEGT in the germline V gene. The junction had 5 bases not matched to a gene; V was cut back by 5 bases and J by 9 bases. Here the CDR3 reads CASSHRGSKAFF. In DNA, the CDR3 is TGTGCCAGCAGTCACAGGGGGAGTAAAGCTTTCTTT.

The V gene is TRBV7-8, the J gene TRBJ2-5; unclear D gene. Germline V gene sequence: CDR1 SGHVS, CDR2 FQNEAQ. The CDR3 spans 13 residues. CDR3: CAIALGSKETQYF. Written as DNA, the CDR3 is TGTGCTATTGCGTTGGGCTCGAAAGAGACCCAGTACTTC.

This sequence joins TRBV7-9 and TRBJ2-7; D perhaps matches TRBD2 (6 bases). Per the germline V gene, CDR1 is SEHNR and CDR2 is FQNEAQ (reference sequence). The CDR3 is made up of 15 amino acids. V shed 5 bases and J shed 7 bases, with 21 bases lying between them. CDR3 nucleotides: TGTGCCAGCAGCCCCCCCCTTGGGCGGGATGAGGAGCAGTACGTC. Protein product: CASSPPLGRDEEQYV.

This chain joins TRBV2 and TRBJ2-1; no firm D call. This CDR3 has 13 amino acids. CDR1 is SNHLY and CDR2 is FYNNEI in the germline V gene. The V and J ends lost 7 bases and 5 bases respectively, with 12 bases between them. The CDR3 bases are TGTGCCAGCACGACGGTTAGAGACAATGAGCAGTTCTTC. Residues: CASTTVRDNEQFF.